Below, one TCR beta chain is given with its context. Its antigen is unknown. MiXCR, run by TCRdb on the reads, gives a single entry per CDR3 protein. This table has 450,000 to 600,000 distinct CDR3 sequences, about 33% appearing once. This sample is part of a study of T cell repertoires in cytomegalovirus infection. Across the study: Through public TCR beta signatures, both CMV infection and matching HLA type were indicated.

Trimming pared 0 bases from V and 0 bases from J, leaving 20 bases between. This CDR3 has 20 amino acids. Per germline, CDR1 LGHNA and CDR2 YSLEER. Study outcomes and limitations: Cumulative public TCR beta family frequency identified carriers of CMV plus the relevant HLA. HLA-C-restricted TCR beta clonotypes specific for CMV led the ex vivo response.

The sample consisted of cultured PBMCs, taken from culture after CMV antigen stimulation. This chain joins TRBV4-3 and TRBJ1-4; D perhaps matches TRBD1 (5 bases). The source is a human donor in good health (CMV status not recorded). Some clones in this sample may be carry-over from other donors' samples. DNA of the CDR3: TGCGCCAGCAGCCAAGAAATAGGGGACCGGCGAAAAACAACTAATGAAAAACTGTTTTTT. Its translation: CASSQEIGDRRKTTNEKLFF.